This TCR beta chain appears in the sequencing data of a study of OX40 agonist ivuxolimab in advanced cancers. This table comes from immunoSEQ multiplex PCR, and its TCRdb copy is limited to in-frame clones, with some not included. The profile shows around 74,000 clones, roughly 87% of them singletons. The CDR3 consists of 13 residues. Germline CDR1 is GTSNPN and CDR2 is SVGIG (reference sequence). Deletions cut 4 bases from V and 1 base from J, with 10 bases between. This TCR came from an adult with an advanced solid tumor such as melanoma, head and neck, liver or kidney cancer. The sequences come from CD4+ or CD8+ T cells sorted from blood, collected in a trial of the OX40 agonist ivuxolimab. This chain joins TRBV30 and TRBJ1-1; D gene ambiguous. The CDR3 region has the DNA TGTGCCTGGAAAAAACAGAGGAACACTGAAGCTTTCTTT. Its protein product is CAWKKQRNTEAFF.